The clone carrying this T cell receptor (beta chain) was counted a few times. The data belong to a study of response to subunit inactivated influenza vaccine. MiXCR, run by TCRdb on the RT-PCR reads, gives a single entry per CDR3 protein. In the table there are 300,000 to 350,000 distinct CDR3 sequences, roughly a fifth of which are singletons. The source is a man aged 50 to 69 who received an inactivated influenza vaccine. Sequences were derived from PBMCs from blood, sampled less than 22 months after vaccination.

The CDR3 nucleotides read TGTGCCAGCAGCCCGACAGGCTTTAATTCACCCCTCCACTTT. It is translated as CASSPTGFNSPLHF. The rearrangement joins TRBV27 to TRBJ1-6; weak D call: TRBD1 (6 bases). The length of the CDR3 is 14 residues. From germline, CDR1 is MNHEY and CDR2 SMNVEV (reference sequence). With 6 bases removed from V and 6 bases from J, the gap between germline ends came to 12 bases.